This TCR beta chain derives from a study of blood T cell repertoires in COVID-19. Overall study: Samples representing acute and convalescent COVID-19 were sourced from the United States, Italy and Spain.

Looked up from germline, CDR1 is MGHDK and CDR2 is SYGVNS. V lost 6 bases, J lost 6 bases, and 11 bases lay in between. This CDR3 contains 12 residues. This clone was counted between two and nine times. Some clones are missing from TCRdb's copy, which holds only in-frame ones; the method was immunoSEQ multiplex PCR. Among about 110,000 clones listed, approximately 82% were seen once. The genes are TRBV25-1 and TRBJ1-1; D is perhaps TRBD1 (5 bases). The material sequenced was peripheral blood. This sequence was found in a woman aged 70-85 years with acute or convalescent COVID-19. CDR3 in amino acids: CASRDAGSEAFF. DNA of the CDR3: TGTGCCAGCAGAGATGCAGGGTCTGAAGCTTTCTTT.